One T cell receptor (beta chain) is described in this entry. With 2 bases removed from V and 2 bases from J, the gap between germline ends came to 12 bases. Germline V CDR1 and CDR2: MNHNY, SVGAGI (reference sequence). The CDR3 sequence is 15 residues long. The sample is drawn from a study of blood T cell repertoires in COVID-19. In the study overall: Acute and convalescent COVID-19 samples came from the United States, Italy and Spain. The analysed material was cDNA or gDNA that came from T cells, B-cell-depleted T cells, or PBMCs.

Original analysis: For nucleated cells, counts were estimated from reference gene primer amplification. Data came from immunoSEQ multiplex PCR; TCRdb stores just in-frame clones and leaves some out. V and J calls and clone size follow that table, whereas D and trimming were derived from the DNA. The profile shows roughly 200,000 clones, roughly 84% of them singletons. The sequencing input was peripheral blood. The gene calls are TRBV6-6 and TRBJ1-2; a weak D match, TRBD1 (6 bases). The TCR sequence derives from a woman aged 40 to 55 with COVID-19, enrolled during active disease. The CDR3 loop is CASSYVGQMNYGYTF. The CDR3 coding sequence is TGTGCCAGCAGTTACGTCGGACAGATGAACTATGGCTACACCTTC.